The following is a T cell receptor (beta chain) sequence with its context. There is no known antigen for this receptor. The record has no base qualities; no much larger clone is one base away. These data originate in a study of blood T cell repertoires in COVID-19 (dated by TCRdb to about 2020). A note on the overall study: Collaborator samples came from the United States, Italy and Spain and covered acute and convalescent phases of COVID-19. The prospective study material was composed of cDNA or gDNA derived from T cells, B-cell-depleted T cells, or PBMCs. Deeply sampled blood TCRbeta repertoires from subjects exposed to, actively infected with, or recovered from COVID-19 were included in the dataset. The repertoires were released in a freely available public database intended as a resource for research on the immune response to SARS-CoV-2. The samples were drawn from two sources: the first 160 participants of the ongoing ImmuneRACE study, and fewer than 1,500 subjects contributed by 6 global collaborators. The sample metadata nearly always contained a de-identified subject ID, COVID-19 status, age in years and sex. Where available, HLA class I and class II types were taken from metadata supplied by the sample provider and were not determined by assay-based typing. Broad study findings and their caveats: The quantity of clinical and demographic metadata differed by source and by participant and was supplied without curation.

In Seattle, one collaborating source enrolled patients while the infection was active and tracked those patients longitudinally over the course of disease. The collaborating institutions used their own protocols to collect whole blood in K2EDTA tubes. For TCRbeta analysis, collaborators shipped samples in one of three forms: frozen whole blood, isolated PBMCs, or DNA extracted from either of those sample types. TCRbeta CDR3 regions were amplified from genomic DNA using the immunoSEQ Assay, a bias-controlled multiplex PCR. The original pipeline was this. The number of nucleated cells in each sample was estimated by amplification of reference gene primers within the assay. To quantify the absolute abundance of each unique TCRbeta CDR3 rearrangement, sequence reads were collapsed and filtered. For each sample, productive Simpson clonality was calculated as the square root of Simpson's diversity index over productive rearrangements. Sourced from immuneACCESS, this table was stored by TCRdb with only in-frame sequences that have V and J called. A share of the clones is absent; for the studies checked, an unresolved V gene accounts for under half, and the remainder has no known explanation. The V and J calls and clone size are taken from that table; D and trimming were inferred from the DNA. The table for this sample lists some 90,000 clones; roughly nine tenths of them were counted only once. The top ten clonotypes cover around 17% of the sample.

CDR1 and CDR2 (GTSNPN, SVGIG) derive from the germline V gene (reference sequence). Its CDR3 holds 14 amino acids, cysteine through phenylalanine. The only DNA kept is the CDR3, 42 bases in frame from the first base. The germline V and J ends show losses of 4 bases and 7 bases respectively, and no gene match explains 8 bases of the junction. The sample consisted of peripheral blood. This receptor was identified in a woman aged 60-70 years with COVID-19, enrolled during active disease. The receptor chain draws on TRBV30 and TRBJ2-2; TRBD1 matches 8 bases in the middle. The nucleotide sequence is TGTGCCTGGAAAGGTCAGGGGGCGAACGGGGAGCTGTTTTTT. It specifies CAWKGQGANGELFF. Here the CDR3 is joined to the reference TRBV30 and TRBJ2-2 genes, and the full variable domain is: SQTIHQWPATLVQPVGSPLSLECTVEGTSNPNLYWYRQAAGRGLQLLFYSVGIGQISSEVPQNLSASRPQDRQFILSSKKLLLSDSGFYLCAWKGQGANGELFFGEGSRLTVL.